The 20 T cell receptor beta chains below come from one sample, sequenced in a study of cytomegalovirus exposure and HLA in healthy donors. The PCR made use of 60 Vbeta and 13 Jbeta primers. Only in-frame clones appear in the TCRdb table, and some are missing; sequencing was by immunoSEQ multiplex PCR. The repertoire includes more than 110,000 clones, 65% to 80% of them detected once, and around 1.6% sits in the top ten. Input material: PBMCs. These receptors originate from a woman younger than 45 in good health and CMV-seronegative.

This clone was seen only a few times. This chain uses TRBV6-6 with TRBJ2-7; D not resolved. The V gene's germline CDR1 is MNHNY and CDR2 SVGAGI (reference sequence). The V end was cut by 2 bases, the J end by 0 bases, with 14 bases between. This CDR3 has 16 residues. This CDR3 is CASSYAAATVSYEQYF. CDR3 nucleotide sequence: TGTGCCAGCAGTTACGCGGCGGCGACGGTCTCCTACGAGCAGTACTTC.

V gene TRBV9 combines with J gene TRBJ2-5; TRBD2 aligns across 8 bases. Germline V lookup: CDR1 SGDLS, CDR2 YYNGEE. The CDR3 totals 15 residues. Unmatched junction bases numbered 12, after V lost 7 bases and J lost 4 bases. As DNA, the CDR3 is TGTGCCAGCGGTCACGTGGGGGCGGGAGGAGAGACCCAGTACTTC. It specifies CASGHVGAGGETQYF.

This chain links TRBV29-1 with TRBJ1-1, with D perhaps matching TRBD1 (5 bases). The CDR3 is made up of 13 amino acids. Trimming removed 3 bases at V and 1 base at J, with 9 bases between. The germline V gene encodes CDR1 SQVTM and CDR2 ANQGSEA. CDR3 coding DNA: TGCAGCGTTGACGGGGGGAGGAACACTGAAGCTTTCTTT. Its translation is CSVDGGRNTEAFF.

The V call is TRBV7-2, the J call TRBJ2-4, with 12 bases aligning to TRBD2. The CDR3 totals 15 residues. Germline CDR1 is SGHTA and CDR2 is FQGNSA. V dropped 5 bases and J dropped 8; count of bases not matched to a gene: 7. CDR3 protein: CASSPLAGGPDIQYF. In DNA form, the CDR3 reads TGTGCCAGCAGCCCCCTAGCGGGGGGGCCGGACATTCAGTACTTC.

The chain recombines TRBV21-1 with TRBJ2-7; the table's D call, TRBD2, was not checked against the DNA. TRBV21-1 is a pseudogene locus. The length of the CDR3 is 15 residues. This CDR3 is CARLRRRDDLNEQYV. In DNA form, the CDR3 reads TGTGCCAGACTCCGAAGGCGGGACGATCTTAACGAGCAGTACGTC.

As for this clone: The junction differs from germline at one of its ends, possibly a read error. The rearrangement joins TRBV2 to TRBJ2-5; TRBD1 agrees at 7 bases. This CDR3 is 14 amino acids long. Germline-derived CDR1 and CDR2 are SNHLY and FYNNEI. In DNA, the CDR3 is TGTGCCAGCACTGAACAGGGGCTCCAAGAGACCCAGTACTTC. Its translation is CASTEQGLQETQYF.

J is TRBJ1-1 and V is TRBV6-1; 7 bases agree with TRBD1. The CDR3 sequence is 13 residues long. V gave up 6 bases and J gave up 4 bases; unmatched junction bases: 5. The germline gives CDR1 MNHNS, CDR2 SASEGT. CDR3 coding DNA: TGTGCCAGCAGCCTAACAGGGGCCACTGAAGCTTTCTTT. It is translated as CASSLTGATEAFF.

V and J are TRBV4-1 and TRBJ2-7; weak D call: TRBD2 (6 bases). Germline V CDR1 and CDR2: MGHRA, YSYEKL. Trimming cost V 1 base and J 4 bases, with 14 bases left between them. The CDR3 totals 15 residues. Here the CDR3 DNA reads TGCGCCAGCAGCCAAGCACCGGGAGCCTTGTACGAGCAGTACTTC. Protein: CASSQAPGALYEQYF.

The genes are TRBV7-3 and TRBJ1-2; TRBD1 agrees at 9 bases. In germline, CDR1 is SGHTA, CDR2 FQGTGA. The trim removed 3 bases at V and 7 bases at J, leaving 6 bases unmatched. This CDR3 is 14 amino acids long. The DNA for the CDR3 is TGTGCCAGCAGCTTCGCAGACAGGGGGGGTGGCTACACCTTC. Amino acids: CASSFADRGGGYTF.

This chain connects TRBV11-2 to TRBJ2-7; 12 bases align to TRBD1. J lost 4 bases, V lost 1 base, and 8 bases had no gene match. Per the germline V gene, CDR1 is SGHAT and CDR2 is FQNNGV. This CDR3 region has 17 residues. CDR3 residues: CASSLGPTGQGAYEQYV. For the CDR3, the DNA is TGTGCCAGCAGCTTAGGGCCCACGGGACAGGGGGCATACGAGCAGTACGTC.

This sequence joins TRBV2 and TRBJ2-5; possible D gene TRBD1, 5 bases. Trimming took off 7 bases at V and 0 bases at J, with 12 bases between the two ends. CDR1 is SNHLY, CDR2 FYNNEI, per germline. CDR3 length: 14 amino acids. CDR3 in amino acids: CASKEQANQETQYF. CDR3 bases: TGTGCCAGCAAGGAACAGGCGAACCAAGAGACCCAGTACTTC.

This clone has just a few counts. The V call is TRBV5-4, the J call TRBJ2-7, with 13 bases that match TRBD2. The CDR3 extends over 15 amino acids. Losses at the gene ends were 4 bases for V and 6 bases for J; bases not matched to a gene: 7. Germline CDR1 SGHNT, CDR2 YYREEE (reference sequence). Written as DNA, the CDR3 is TGTGCCAGCAGCACCGGACTAGCGGGAGACGGCGAGCAGTACTTC. Translation: CASSTGLAGDGEQYF.

The chain is built from TRBV6-6 and TRBJ1-1, with unresolved D. Germline CDR1 and CDR2: MNHNY and SVGAGI (reference sequence). The CDR3 spans 13 residues. Trimming stripped 0 bases from V and 5 bases from J, with 7 bases between. The CDR3 bases are TGTGCCAGCAGTTACTCGAGGTGGACTGAAGCTTTCTTT. It is translated as CASSYSRWTEAFF.

The V call is TRBV5-1, the J call TRBJ2-1, with 9 bases lining up with TRBD2. Germline V gene sequence: CDR1 SGHRS, CDR2 YFSETQ. Trimming removed 0 bases from V and 6 bases from J; junction bases left unmatched: 4. The CDR3 has 15 residues. The CDR3 loop is CASSLGAGGPNEQFF. Here the CDR3 DNA reads TGCGCCAGCAGCTTGGGGGCGGGGGGGCCCAATGAGCAGTTCTTC.

The rearrangement uses TRBV6-5 and TRBJ1-6, with D hard to call. V lost 2 bases, J lost 7 bases, and 3 bases lay in between. CDR3 length: 12 residues. Germline V lookup: CDR1 MNHEY, CDR2 SVGAGI. CDR3 in DNA: TGTGCCAGCAGTTACCTGAATTCACCCCTCCACTTT. Its translation: CASSYLNSPLHF.

The chain links TRBV2 to TRBJ1-1; 7 nucleotides match TRBD1. After removal of 7 bases from V and 5 bases from J, the junction contained 7 bases not matched to a gene. CDR3 size: 13 residues. Germline loops: CDR1 SNHLY, CDR2 FYNNEI. CDR3: CASMRDSNTEAFF. The CDR3 bases are TGTGCCAGCATGCGGGACAGTAATACTGAAGCTTTCTTT.

This chain links TRBV10-1 with TRBJ2-7; D perhaps matches TRBD2 (5 bases). This CDR3 region has 14 residues. V dropped 6 bases and J dropped 3 bases, with 15 bases sitting between them. CDR1 is WNHNN, CDR2 SYGVQD, per germline (reference sequence). CDR3: CASSGMRAHYEQYV. The CDR3 coding sequence is TGCGCCAGCAGCGGAATGAGGGCCCACTACGAGCAGTACGTC.

The chain has TRBV29-1 and TRBJ2-6; D ambiguous. Trimming shortened V by 7 bases and J by 3 bases, and 7 bases separated the two germline ends. CDR3 length equals 12 residues. Germline CDR1 and CDR2: SQVTM and ANQGSEA. The DNA of the CDR3 is TGCAGCGCCCGAGGTGGGGCCAACGTCCTGACTTTC. This translates into CSARGGANVLTF.

This clone appeared a few times. The chain links TRBV4-1 to TRBJ2-3; 10 bases are shared with TRBD2. There are 17 residues in the CDR3. Germline-derived CDR1 and CDR2 are MGHRA and YSYEKL. With 4 bases clipped from V and 5 bases from J, the junction kept 12 bases outside the gene matches. The CDR3, as DNA: TGCGCCAGCAGCCTTAGAACTAGAGCTAGCGGGGGAGATACGCAGTATTTT. Encoded protein: CASSLRTRASGGDTQYF.

V is TRBV10-3 and J is TRBJ1-3; TRBD1 agrees at 8 bases. The V gene's germline CDR1 is ENHRY and CDR2 SYGVKD. Losses at the gene ends were 4 bases for V and 0 bases for J; bases not matched to a gene: 5. The CDR3 length is 16 residues. The CDR3: CAISGWTGSSGNTIYF. The CDR3 DNA is TGTGCCATCAGTGGGTGGACAGGGAGCTCTGGAAACACCATATATTTT.